Shown below are 7 T cell receptor beta chains from a single sample sequenced in a study of blood T cell repertoires in COVID-19. Clones were read by immunoSEQ multiplex PCR, and TCRdb kept only the in-frame ones, dropping some. This sample carries approximately 470,000 clones, about nine tenths of them seen once, and the ten largest clones take roughly 0.72%. The sequencing input was PBMCs or T cells enriched from blood (not recorded which). These receptors were collected from a young woman who had recovered from COVID-19.

The rearrangement joins TRBV27 to TRBJ1-1; 9 nucleotides align to TRBD1. The germline CDR1 and CDR2 sequences are MNHEY and SMNVEV (reference sequence). CDR3 size: 15 residues. After removal of 6 bases from V and 0 bases from J, the junction contained 5 bases not matched to a gene. The CDR3, as DNA: TGTGCCAGCAGCCGCGGGACAGGGTTGAACACTGAAGCTTTCTTT. It encodes CASSRGTGLNTEAFF.

A note on this clone: Distinct nucleotide sequences in the sample also encode this CDR3. CDR3 DNA sequence: TGTGCCAGCTCACCGTTGGACAGTTCCTACGAGCAGTACTTC. It is translated as CASSPLDSSYEQYF. V is TRBV18 and J is TRBJ2-7; possibly TRBD1 for D (6 bases). V was cut by 3 bases and J by 1 base, with 10 bases left in between. Looked up from germline, CDR1 is KGHSH and CDR2 is LQKENI. There are 14 residues in the CDR3.

This clone was counted between two and nine times. The V and J genes are TRBV2 and TRBJ1-1; no firm D call. The V end was cut by 8 bases, the J end by 3 bases, with 13 bases between. Germline values: CDR1 SNHLY, CDR2 FYNNEI. The CDR3 is 13 residues long. The CDR3 nucleotides are TGTGCCAGCGTGCGTGGAGCCTACACTGAAGCTTTCTTT. Encoded protein: CASVRGAYTEAFF.

This chain uses TRBV29-1 with TRBJ1-1; no firm D call. The V end lost 0 bases, the J end lost 8 bases, and 7 bases lay between the germline ends. CDR1 and CDR2 (germline): SQVTM, ANQGSEA. The CDR3 length is 11 residues. This chain's CDR3 is CSVEEGSEAFF. The CDR3 DNA follows: TGCAGCGTTGAAGAGGGGAGCGAAGCTTTCTTT.

V and J are TRBV9 and TRBJ2-3, with 9 bases fitting TRBD2. With 0 bases clipped from V and 5 bases from J, the junction kept 13 bases outside the gene matches. Germline assignment: CDR1 SGDLS and CDR2 YYNGEE. The CDR3 covers 18 residues. CDR3 protein: CASSVGPGRGGTVDTQYF. CDR3 DNA: TGTGCCAGCAGCGTAGGACCGGGGCGGGGGGGCACGGTAGATACGCAGTATTTT.

This chain uses TRBV9 with TRBJ2-4; possibly TRBD2 for D (7 bases). Germline V gene data show CDR1 as SGDLS and CDR2 as YYNGEE. This CDR3 spans 15 amino acids. V was cut by 0 bases and J by 6 bases, with 13 bases left in between. The chain's CDR3 is CASSVGRGGGNIQYF. The DNA for the CDR3 is TGTGCCAGCAGCGTAGGAAGGGGGGGAGGAAACATTCAGTACTTC.

This rearrangement joins TRBV27 to TRBJ1-5; 7 bases are a match to TRBD1. The junction had 16 bases not matched to a gene; V was cut back by 6 bases and J by 5 bases. This CDR3 spans 17 amino acids. Germline lookup yields CDR1 MNHEY and CDR2 SMNVEV (reference sequence). The CDR3 DNA follows: TGTGCCAGCAGCCGCCTACGGGGGGGGACAGCCGATCAGCCCCAGCATTTT. It is translated as CASSRLRGGTADQPQHF.